A selection of T cell receptor beta chains follows, all from one sample in a study of blood T cell repertoires in COVID-19. Measured with immunoSEQ multiplex PCR; TCRdb has only the in-frame clones, and not every one. The table lists roughly 100,000 clones, 91% of them singletons. The sequencing input was peripheral blood. Receptors were obtained from a man younger than 35 with acute or convalescent COVID-19. The CDR3 runs from the conserved cysteine through the conserved F or W. D genes are given only for firm matches. Clone size appears in some rows only: once, few, many, or a class for an expanded clone.

TRBV6-5	once	TRBJ1-1	-	CASSRGNTEAFF	TGTGCCAGCAGTAGGGGAAACACTGAAGCTTTCTTT
TRBV19	-	TRBJ1-1	-	CASTYEDTEAFF	TGTGCCAGTACCTACGAGGACACTGAAGCTTTCTTT
TRBV4-1	once	TRBJ2-7	TRBD2	CASSQVTSGDTKSYEQYF	TGCGCCAGCAGCCAAGTCACTAGCGGGGATACCAAGTCCTACGAGCAGTACTTC
TRBV3-1/TRBV3-2	-	TRBJ1-6	TRBD1	CASSQRQGRMDSPLHF	TGTGCCAGCAGCCAACGACAGGGACGAATGGATTCACCCCTCCACTTT
TRBV3-1/TRBV3-2	few	TRBJ1-3	TRBD1	CASSQATGTVSGNTIYF	TGTGCCAGCAGCCAGGCAACCGGGACAGTCTCTGGAAACACCATATATTTT
TRBV25-1	few	TRBJ1-2	TRBD1	CASSRTGAVNNYGYTF	TGTGCCAGCAGTAGGACAGGGGCCGTAAATAACTATGGCTACACCTTC
TRBV15	-	TRBJ1-5	-	CATSRGGVGNYQPQHF	TGTGCCACCAGCAGAGGGGGAGTGGGTAATTATCAGCCCCAGCATTTT
TRBV19	-	TRBJ1-1	-	CASSIFSGDEAFF	TGTGCCAGTAGTATTTTTTCCGGGGATGAAGCTTTCTTT
TRBV6-1	-	TRBJ2-3	TRBD1	CASSEALQGDPQNF	TGTGCCAGCAGTGAAGCGCTTCAGGGGGACCCCCAGAATTTT
TRBV5-1	-	TRBJ1-1	TRBD1	CASSLDRGDTEAFF	TGCGCCAGCAGCCTAGACAGGGGTGACACTGAAGCTTTCTTT
TRBV4-2	-	TRBJ1-2	TRBD1	CASSQETGGLSNYGYTF	TGTGCCAGCAGCCAAGAGACAGGGGGCCTCTCTAACTATGGCTACACCTTC
TRBV5-8	-	TRBJ1-2	TRBD1	CASSPRQGRDGYTF	TGTGCCAGCAGCCCCCGACAGGGCCGTGATGGCTACACCTTC
TRBV10-2	few	TRBJ2-3	-	CASIHSSNTDTQYF	TGCGCCAGCATTCATTCCTCTAACACAGATACGCAGTATTTT
TRBV19	-	TRBJ1-2	TRBD1	CASSGSTGESYGYTF	TGTGCCAGTAGCGGGTCGACAGGGGAAAGCTATGGCTACACCTTC
TRBV6-5	-	TRBJ2-5	-	CASSYPSAGETQYF	TGTGCCAGCAGTTACCCCTCCGCGGGAGAGACCCAGTACTTC
TRBV27	-	TRBJ2-2	-	CASSPRPTTGELFF	TGTGCCAGCAGCCCTCGACCGACTACCGGGGAGCTGTTTTTT
TRBV9	-	TRBJ1-1	-	CASSPRQSNTEAFF	TGTGCCAGCAGCCCCCGACAGTCGAACACTGAAGCTTTCTTT
TRBV7-9	-	TRBJ1-2	TRBD1	CASSRFTTDRDGDGYTF	TGTGCCAGCAGCCGCTTTACGACCGACAGGGACGGTGATGGCTACACCTTC
TRBV28	-	TRBJ2-1	TRBD2	CASLTWTSGGSTYNEQFF	TGTGCCAGCCTGACGTGGACTAGCGGAGGGAGTACTTACAATGAGCAGTTCTTC
TRBV5-1	-	TRBJ2-5	-	CASSLEGADQETQYF	TGCGCCAGCAGCTTGGAAGGGGCGGACCAAGAGACCCAGTACTTC
TRBV6-1	-	TRBJ1-5	-	CASSLQGDQPQHF	TGTGCCAGCAGTCTACAGGGAGACCAGCCCCAGCATTTT
TRBV18	-	TRBJ2-3	-	CASSRTATSTDTQYF	TGTGCCAGCTCAAGGACAGCGACTAGCACAGATACGCAGTATTTT
TRBV5-5	-	TRBJ1-5	TRBD1	CASSPGQGASQPQHF	TGTGCCAGCAGCCCGGGACAGGGGGCGTCTCAGCCCCAGCATTTT
TRBV19	-	TRBJ1-1	-	CASSRPVSGGSNTEAFF	TGTGCCAGTAGTCGCCCCGTTTCGGGGGGATCGAACACTGAAGCTTTCTTT
TRBV7-9	-	TRBJ2-2	-	CASSFTPLQDRSTGELFF	TGTGCCAGCAGCTTTACCCCGCTCCAGGACAGATCAACCGGGGAGCTGTTTTTT
TRBV6-5	-	TRBJ1-2	-	CASRRQVLWGGYTF	TGTGCCAGCAGAAGACAGGTCCTTTGGGGTGGCTACACCTTC
TRBV6-2/TRBV6-3	-	TRBJ1-5	TRBD1	CASSYPHPGQGYQPQHF	TGTGCCAGCAGTTACCCGCATCCGGGACAGGGCTATCAGCCCCAGCATTTT
TRBV6-1	-	TRBJ1-3	-	CASSDPISRNSPGRGNTIYF	TGTGCCAGCAGTGACCCAATTTCTCGCAACAGTCCAGGTCGGGGAAACACCATATATTTT
TRBV24-1	-	TRBJ2-5	TRBD1	CATSDSDREAQYF	TGTGCCACCAGTGATTCGGACAGGGAGGCCCAGTACTTC
TRBV29-1	few	TRBJ2-1	TRBD2	CSVAKVAGPQASGYNEQFF	TGCAGCGTTGCAAAGGTAGCGGGACCTCAGGCATCAGGGTACAATGAGCAGTTCTTC
TRBV18	-	TRBJ1-2	-	CASSPQGRGGYTF	TGTGCCAGCTCACCACAGGGGAGGGGTGGCTACACCTTC
TRBV11-2	-	TRBJ2-7	-	CASSSFYEQYF	TGTGCCAGCAGCTCCTTCTACGAGCAGTACTTC
TRBV11-2	-	TRBJ2-7	-	CASSFQGYEQYF	TGTGCCAGCAGCTTTCAGGGATACGAGCAGTACTTC
TRBV29-1	few	TRBJ2-1	-	CSVVSNYNEQFF	TGCAGCGTTGTTAGTAATTACAATGAGCAGTTCTTC
TRBV30	-	TRBJ2-3	TRBD2	CAWSFSRTSGSTDTQYF	TGTGCCTGGAGTTTCTCCCGGACTAGCGGGTCCACAGATACGCAGTATTTT
TRBV29-1	once	TRBJ1-2	-	CSVGGGYYGYTF	TGCAGCGTTGGGGGAGGATACTATGGCTACACCTTC
TRBV2	-	TRBJ2-3	-	CASSGGGGDTQYF	TGTGCCAGCAGTGGAGGGGGGGGAGATACGCAGTATTTT
TRBV11-3	-	TRBJ1-1	TRBD1	CASSAGTGLDTEAFF	TGTGCCAGCAGCGCCGGGACAGGGTTGGACACTGAAGCTTTCTTT
TRBV30	-	TRBJ2-7	TRBD1	CAWSLDRTYEQYF	TGTGCCTGGAGTTTGGACAGGACCTACGAGCAGTACTTC
TRBV2	-	TRBJ2-3	TRBD1	CASSGQGRIDTQYF	TGTGCCAGCAGTGGACAGGGTAGGATTGATACGCAGTATTTT
TRBV5-6	once	TRBJ1-4	-	CASSFRDTRRDEKLFF	TGTGCCAGCAGCTTCCGGGACACCCGACGGGATGAAAAACTGTTTTTT
TRBV5-1	-	TRBJ2-5	TRBD2	CASSLVGASGGQETQYF	TGCGCCAGCAGCTTGGTTGGGGCTAGCGGGGGGCAGGAGACCCAGTACTTC
TRBV19	-	TRBJ1-1	-	CASSGRREAFF	TGTGCCAGTAGTGGCCGTCGTGAAGCTTTCTTT
TRBV5-1	-	TRBJ2-3	-	CASSSLGASTDTQYF	TGCGCCAGCAGCTCCCTAGGGGCTAGCACAGATACGCAGTATTTT
TRBV25-1	-	TRBJ2-1	TRBD2	CASSGTSGGYFNEQFF	TGTGCCAGCTCCGGGACTAGCGGGGGGTATTTCAATGAGCAGTTCTTC
TRBV5-1	-	TRBJ2-1	-	CASSTGQTYNEQFF	TGCGCCAGCAGCACCGGACAGACTTACAATGAGCAGTTCTTC
TRBV27	once	TRBJ1-6	TRBD1	CASSSLGTESYNSPLHF	TGTGCCAGCAGTTCCCTCGGGACAGAATCATATAATTCACCCCTCCACTTT
TRBV7-9	-	TRBJ2-6	-	CASTRGSGISGANVLTF	TGTGCCAGCACCCGGGGGAGCGGAATCTCTGGGGCCAACGTCCTGACTTTC
TRBV21-1	-	TRBJ1-3	-	CASSPRAGTSGNTIYF	TGTGCCAGCAGCCCCCGAGCGGGGACAAGCGGAAACACCATATATTTT
TRBV7-8	-	TRBJ1-4	TRBD1	CASSSGQGREKLFF	TGTGCCAGCAGCTCTGGACAGGGGAGAGAAAAACTGTTTTTT
TRBV10-3	once	TRBJ2-2	TRBD1	CAISQQGALGTGELFF	TGTGCCATCAGCCAACAGGGGGCATTGGGGACCGGGGAGCTGTTTTTT
TRBV3-1/TRBV3-2	-	TRBJ2-1	-	CASSPSQGPRFF	TGTGCCAGCAGCCCCAGTCAGGGGCCCCGGTTCTTC
TRBV9	-	TRBJ1-3	TRBD1	CASSPTGTGSGNTIYF	TGTGCCAGCAGCCCAACAGGGACAGGCTCTGGAAACACCATATATTTT
TRBV15	-	TRBJ1-2	TRBD1	CATSRELQGIGYTF	TGTGCCACCAGCAGAGAGCTACAGGGGATAGGCTACACCTTC
TRBV5-8	-	TRBJ2-7	TRBD1	CASSLGQGSNEQYF	TGTGCCAGCAGCCTGGGACAGGGGTCGAACGAGCAGTACTTC
TRBV18	-	TRBJ1-1	-	CASSAGMNTEAFF	TGTGCCAGCTCGGCGGGTATGAACACTGAAGCTTTCTTT
TRBV19	-	TRBJ1-2	TRBD1	CATQDRQGNYGYTF	TGTGCCACGCAGGACAGGCAGGGTAACTATGGCTACACCTTC